This T cell receptor (beta chain) was found in a study of control samples from healthy donors and cancer patients. V was cut by 5 bases and J by 8 bases, with 10 bases left in between. This CDR3 spans 12 amino acids. Germline-derived CDR1 and CDR2 are SEHNR and FQNEAQ (reference sequence). Clones were read by immunoSEQ multiplex PCR, and TCRdb kept only the in-frame ones, dropping some. The sample holds about 100,000 clones, roughly 84% seen once. This clone was observed a few times. The sequenced sample consisted of blood. This chain uses TRBV7-9 with TRBJ2-1; D remains ambiguous. The receptor was isolated from a woman in her forties or fifties in good health. The CDR3 sequence is CASSRNRDEQFF. The CDR3 bases are TGTGCCAGCAGCCGAAATCGGGATGAGCAGTTCTTC.